The source of this T cell receptor beta chain is a study of vaccination and CD4 T cells after COVID-19. Background on the study: The post-COVID samples were taken a median approximately 3.5 months after diagnosis, anywhere from 35 to 161.

This sample's treatment: roughly nine-day PBMC culture with coronavirus spike peptide pools or control peptides (ViraFEST assay). CD4+ T cells that came from the unexposed donor were collected before the COVID-19 pandemic (2011-2018). Medium was half-exchanged with fresh IL-2 medium on days 3 and 7. Available cell numbers determined whether unexposed-donor CD4+ T cells were probed with SARS-CoV-2 S/N and four cold-coronavirus spikes. This CDR3 is 17 amino acids long. Germline V gives CDR1 MGHRA, CDR2 YSYEKL. The V and J ends lost 4 bases and 2 bases, in that order; junction bases with no gene match: 8. A note on this clonotype: Its antigen is not known.

The assay that was used to sequence DNA from cultured CD4+ T cells was the Oncomine TCR Beta short-read assay. TCRdb passed the PCR reads through MiXCR, listing each CDR3 protein once. This table holds about 8,400 distinct CDR3 sequences, more than 40% found once. This receptor was identified in a human donor in good health. V gene TRBV4-1 combines with J gene TRBJ1-2; 12 bases line up with TRBD1. Sequenced input: CD4+ T cells from blood, cultured in vitro. The CDR3 protein is CASSLGTGGHPNYGYTF. The CDR3, as DNA: TGCGCCAGCAGCCTTGGGACAGGGGGCCACCCAAACTATGGCTACACCTTC.